Only a few counts were recorded for the clone carrying this TCR beta chain. Antigen unknown. Vbeta (60) and Jbeta (13) primers were used in the PCR. TCRdb keeps only in-frame clones here, not all; method: immunoSEQ multiplex PCR. The sample has 150,000 or so clones; around 77% are singletons. The entry originates in a study of cytomegalovirus exposure and HLA in healthy donors. Study summary: Drawn from HLA-typed donors, around 85 million unique TCRs were held in an early data release. Study results and limitations: Several top significant clusters appeared, in a later analysis, to be linked to common viral pathogens. Reportedly, diagnosis of cytomegalovirus status by the classifier showed high specificity and sensitivity.

V shed 1 base and J 4 bases; nucleotides not matched to a gene: 6. CDR1 is LGHNA and CDR2 is YSLEER in the germline V gene. The CDR3 loop spans 15 amino acids. Healthy bone marrow donors made up the donors. Sequencing was performed on PBMCs. The TCR originated in a man aged 45-60 years in good health and CMV-seropositive. The rearrangement links TRBV4-3 to TRBJ2-5; 7 nucleotides line up with TRBD1. The CDR3, as DNA: TGCGCCAGCAGCCAAGCGACAGGGTTGTTAGAGACCCAGTACTTC. Translating gives CASSQATGLLETQYF.